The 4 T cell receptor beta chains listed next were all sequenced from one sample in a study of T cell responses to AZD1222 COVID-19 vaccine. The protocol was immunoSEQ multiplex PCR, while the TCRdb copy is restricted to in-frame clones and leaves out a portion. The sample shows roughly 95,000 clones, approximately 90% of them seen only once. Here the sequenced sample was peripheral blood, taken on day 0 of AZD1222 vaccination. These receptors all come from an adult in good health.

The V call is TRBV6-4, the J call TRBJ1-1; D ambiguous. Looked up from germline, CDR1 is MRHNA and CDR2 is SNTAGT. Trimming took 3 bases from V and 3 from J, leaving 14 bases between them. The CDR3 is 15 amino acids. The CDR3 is CASSEYQVGDTEAFF. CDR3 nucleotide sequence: TGTGCCAGCAGTGAATATCAGGTTGGGGACACTGAAGCTTTCTTT.

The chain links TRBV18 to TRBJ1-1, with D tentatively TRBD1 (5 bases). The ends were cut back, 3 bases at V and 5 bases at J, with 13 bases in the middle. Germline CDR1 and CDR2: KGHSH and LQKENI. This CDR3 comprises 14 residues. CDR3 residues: CASSPGTQGTEAFF. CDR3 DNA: TGTGCCAGCTCACCCGGGACCCAGGGAACTGAAGCTTTCTTT.

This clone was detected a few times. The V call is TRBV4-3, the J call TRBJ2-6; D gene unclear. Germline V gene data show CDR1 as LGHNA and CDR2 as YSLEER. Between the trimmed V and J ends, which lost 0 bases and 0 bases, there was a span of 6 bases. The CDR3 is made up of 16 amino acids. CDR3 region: CASSQDLGSGANVLTF. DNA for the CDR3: TGCGCCAGCAGCCAAGATTTAGGCTCTGGGGCCAACGTCCTGACTTTC.

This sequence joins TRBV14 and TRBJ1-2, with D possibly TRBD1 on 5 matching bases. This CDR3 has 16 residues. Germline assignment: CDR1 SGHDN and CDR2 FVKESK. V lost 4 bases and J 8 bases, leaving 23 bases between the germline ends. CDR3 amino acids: CASSPGGALGLEGYTF. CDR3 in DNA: TGTGCCAGCAGCCCAGGAGGGGCACTGGGGCTAGAGGGCTACACCTTC.